This passage covers 7 T cell receptor beta chains from one sample sequenced in a study of long-term antiretroviral therapy in people with HIV. The immunoSEQ assay was v3.0, run at survey level. Profiled with immunoSEQ multiplex PCR; TCRdb holds only in-frame clones, not every one. Here the sample spans about 22,000 clones, approximately 84% being singletons. Sample: unsorted PBMCs, taken 1.8 years before starting antiretroviral therapy. The source is a woman in her 30s with HIV.

The chain carries TRBV6-5 and TRBJ2-3; D is undetermined. Per the germline V gene, CDR1 is MNHEY and CDR2 is SVGAGI. CDR3 length: 14 residues. Trimming left V 6 bases short and J 0 bases short, with 10 bases between. The CDR3 sequence: CASRVGISTDTQYF. Written as DNA, the CDR3 is TGTGCCAGCAGGGTGGGAATAAGCACAGATACGCAGTATTTT.

The V and J genes are TRBV7-3 and TRBJ1-6; D is unresolved. The CDR3 contains 16 residues. The germline CDR1 and CDR2 sequences are SGHTA and FQGTGA. V was shortened by 2 bases and J by 9 bases, with 17 bases between the two germline ends. The CDR3 loop reads CASSLEGERPTSPLHF. DNA for the CDR3: TGTGCCAGCAGCTTAGAAGGTGAAAGGCCCACTTCACCCCTCCACTTT.

The chain carries TRBV5-1 and TRBJ1-6, with 7 bases aligning to TRBD1. V lost 4 bases, J lost 2 bases, and 15 bases stayed unmatched. The CDR3 sequence is 19 residues long. The germline CDR1 and CDR2 sequences are SGHRS and YFSETQ. For the CDR3, the DNA is TGCGCCAGCAGCCCTACATCGACAGGGATGGGGACCTATAATTCACCCCTCCACTTT. Its protein is CASSPTSTGMGTYNSPLHF. Using reference TRBV5-1 and TRBJ1-6 for the parts outside the CDR3, the full variable domain is KAGVTQTPRYLIKTRGQQVTLSCSPISGHRSVSWYQQTPGQGLQFLFEYFSETQRNKGNFPGRFSGRQFSNSRSEMNVSTLELGDSALYLCASSPTSTGMGTYNSPLHFGNGTRLTVT.

V and J are TRBV11-1 and TRBJ1-5; D not certain. CDR3 size: 15 residues. Trimming cost V 5 bases and J 7 bases, with 18 bases left between them. Germline V lookup: CDR1 SGHAT, CDR2 FQDESV (reference sequence). The CDR3 protein is CASSRNDGGNQPQHF. As DNA, the CDR3 is TGTGCCAGCAGCCGAAATGATGGAGGAAACCAGCCCCAGCATTTT.

The rearrangement uses TRBV18 and TRBJ2-5; 8 nucleotides agree with TRBD1. This CDR3 has 14 residues. CDR1 KGHSH and CDR2 LQKENI come from the germline V gene. J gave up 4 bases and V 3 bases, and 4 bases lay outside the gene matches. CDR3 protein: CASSPEDRGETQYF. The CDR3 DNA reads as TGTGCCAGCTCACCGGAAGACAGGGGAGAGACCCAGTACTTC.

The V gene is TRBV30, the J gene TRBJ2-1, with D perhaps being TRBD1 or TRBD2 (5 bases each). The CDR3 spans 14 residues. Germline loops: CDR1 GTSNPN, CDR2 SVGIG (reference sequence). V was clipped by 1 base and J by 2 bases, with 9 bases between them. CDR3: CAWSAVGAYNEQFF. The CDR3 nucleotides read TGTGCCTGGAGTGCCGTGGGGGCCTACAATGAGCAGTTCTTC.

The chain recombines TRBV27 with TRBJ2-2, with unresolved D. This CDR3 has 16 residues. Germline-derived CDR1 and CDR2 are MNHEY and SMNVEV (reference sequence). V was pared by 0 bases and J by 3 bases, with 11 bases between. The CDR3 nucleotides are TGTGCCAGCAGTTTATCGGCAGGTCCCTACACCGGGGAGCTGTTTTTT. Translated: CASSLSAGPYTGELFF.